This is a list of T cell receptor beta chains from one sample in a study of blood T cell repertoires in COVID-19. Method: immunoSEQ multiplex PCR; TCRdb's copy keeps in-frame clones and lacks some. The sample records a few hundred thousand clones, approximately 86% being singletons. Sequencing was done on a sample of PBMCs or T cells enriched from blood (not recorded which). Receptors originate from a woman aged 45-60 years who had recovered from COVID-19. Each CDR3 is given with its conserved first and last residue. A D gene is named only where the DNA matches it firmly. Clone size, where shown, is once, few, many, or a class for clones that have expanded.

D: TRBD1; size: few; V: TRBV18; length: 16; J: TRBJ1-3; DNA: TGTGCCAGCTCACCAATTGGACAGGCCGTTGGAAACACCATATATTTT; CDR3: CASSPIGQAVGNTIYF
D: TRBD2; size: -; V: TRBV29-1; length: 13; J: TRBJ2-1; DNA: TGCAGCGTTGCGACTAGCGGGGACAATGAGCAGTTCTTC; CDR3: CSVATSGDNEQFF
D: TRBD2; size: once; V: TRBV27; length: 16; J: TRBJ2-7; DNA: TGTGCCAGCAGCCTCAGGGGCTCTAGCGGGGTCCTGGGGCAGTACTTC; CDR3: CASSLRGSSGVLGQYF
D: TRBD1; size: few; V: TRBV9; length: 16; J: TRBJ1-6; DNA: TGTGCCAGCAGCGCTGCTCGGGACAGGGATAATTCACCCCTCCACTTT; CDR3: CASSAARDRDNSPLHF
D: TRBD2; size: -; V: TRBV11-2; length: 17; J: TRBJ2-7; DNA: TGTGCCAGCAGCTTAGACAGGGTTGGTAGCGGGAGATACGAGCAGTACTTC; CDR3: CASSLDRVGSGRYEQYF
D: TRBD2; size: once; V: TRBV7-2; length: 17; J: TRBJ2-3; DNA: TGTGCCAGCAGCTCCCCGGCGGGACTAGTTGTCCCAGATACGCAGTATTTT; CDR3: CASSSPAGLVVPDTQYF
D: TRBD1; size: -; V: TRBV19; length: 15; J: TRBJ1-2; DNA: TGTGCCAGTAGTACCCCCCGACAGGGAGTAAACGGCTACACCTTC; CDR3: CASSTPRQGVNGYTF
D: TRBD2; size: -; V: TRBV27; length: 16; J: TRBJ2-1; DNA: TGTGCCAGCACCCCCTTGTTTCGTAGCGGGAGGAATGAGCAGTTCTTC; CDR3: CASTPLFRSGRNEQFF
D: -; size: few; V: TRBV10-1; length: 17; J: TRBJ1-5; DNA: TGCGCCAGCAGCACGACAGATTCAACCTATAGCAATCAGCCCCAGCATTTT; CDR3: CASSTTDSTYSNQPQHF
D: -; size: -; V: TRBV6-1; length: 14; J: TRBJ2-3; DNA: TGTGCCAGCAGTGAGAGGCCTGGGTCAGATACGCAGTATTTT; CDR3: CASSERPGSDTQYF
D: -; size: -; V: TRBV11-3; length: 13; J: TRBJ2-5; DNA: TGTGCCAGCAGCTTATATAGGGGAGAGACCCAGTACTTC; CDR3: CASSLYRGETQYF
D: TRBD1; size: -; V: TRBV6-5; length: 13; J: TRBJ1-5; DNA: TGTGCCAGCAGCGATACAGGGGTTCAGCCCCAGCATTTT; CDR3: CASSDTGVQPQHF
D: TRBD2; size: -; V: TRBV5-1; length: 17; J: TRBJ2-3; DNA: TGCGCCAGCAGCTTGGAGGCTAGCGGGAGAGCTCTAAATACGCAGTATTTT; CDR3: CASSLEASGRALNTQYF
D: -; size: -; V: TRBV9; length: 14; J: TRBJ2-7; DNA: TGTGCCAGCAGCACCGGAGGTCACTCCTACGAGCAGTACTTC; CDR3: CASSTGGHSYEQYF
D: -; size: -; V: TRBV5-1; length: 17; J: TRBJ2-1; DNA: TGCGCCAGCAGCTTGGAGGTTAGCGGTTCATCCTACAATGAGCAGTTCTTC; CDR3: CASSLEVSGSSYNEQFF
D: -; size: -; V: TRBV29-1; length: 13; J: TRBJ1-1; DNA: TGCAGCGGGTGTAGGGGGATGAACACTGAAGCTTTCTTT; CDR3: CSGCRGMNTEAFF
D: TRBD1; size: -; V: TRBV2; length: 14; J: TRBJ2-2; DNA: TGTGCCAGCAGTGTTCACAGGGGATCCGGGGAGCTGTTTTTT; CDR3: CASSVHRGSGELFF
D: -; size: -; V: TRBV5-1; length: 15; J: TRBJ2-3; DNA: TGCGCCAGCAGCTTGGCCGGCGGGAGCACAGATACGCAGTATTTT; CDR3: CASSLAGGSTDTQYF
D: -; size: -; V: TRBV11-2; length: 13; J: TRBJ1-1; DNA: TGTGCCAGCAGCTTGGTCAGGGGTACCGAAGCTTTCTTT; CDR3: CASSLVRGTEAFF
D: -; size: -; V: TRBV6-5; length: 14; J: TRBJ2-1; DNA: TGTGCCAGCCGCCGGGGAATCTCCTACAATGAGCAGTTCTTC; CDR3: CASRRGISYNEQFF
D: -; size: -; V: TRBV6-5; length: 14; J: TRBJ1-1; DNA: TGTGCCAGCAGAATTAACAGGGACAACACTGAAGCTTTCTTT; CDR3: CASRINRDNTEAFF
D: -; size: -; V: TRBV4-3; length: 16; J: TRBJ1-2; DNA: TGCGCCAGCAGCCAAACTCTTGGGGGGTTCAGGGATGGCTACACCTTC; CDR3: CASSQTLGGFRDGYTF
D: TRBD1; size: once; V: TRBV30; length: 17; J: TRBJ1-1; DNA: TGTGCCTGGAGACACCCCATGGCAGGGGGATTGGGTACTGAAGCTTTCTTT; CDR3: CAWRHPMAGGLGTEAFF
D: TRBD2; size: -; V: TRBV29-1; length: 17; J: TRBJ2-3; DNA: TGCAGCGTGCGGGGACTAGCGGGAGCCAGTAGCACAGATACGCAGTATTTT; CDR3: CSVRGLAGASSTDTQYF
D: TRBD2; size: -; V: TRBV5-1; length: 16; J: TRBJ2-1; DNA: TGCGCCAGCAGCTTGGCCTTGGGCGGGAGTCACGATGAGCAGTTCTTC; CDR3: CASSLALGGSHDEQFF
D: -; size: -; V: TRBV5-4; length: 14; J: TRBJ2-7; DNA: TGTGCCAGCAGCTCGTCCCAGGGGTTCGGCGAGCAGTACTTC; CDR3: CASSSSQGFGEQYF
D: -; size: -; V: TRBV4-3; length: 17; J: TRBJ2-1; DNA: TGCGCCAGCAGCCAAGTCCGGGCGGGGCCTCACTACAATGAGCAGTTCTTC; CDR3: CASSQVRAGPHYNEQFF
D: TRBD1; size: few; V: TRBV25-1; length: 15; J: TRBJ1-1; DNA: TGTGCCAGCAGTCCCACGGGACAGGGAAACACTGAAGCTTTCTTT; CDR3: CASSPTGQGNTEAFF
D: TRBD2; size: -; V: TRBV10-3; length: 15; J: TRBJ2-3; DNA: TGTGCCATCAGCGGACTAGCGGGAGTGAGTGATACGCAGTATTTT; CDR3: CAISGLAGVSDTQYF
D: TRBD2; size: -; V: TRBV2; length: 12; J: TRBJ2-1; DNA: TGTGCCAGCAGCCCTGAGACTAGCGGGATGTTCTTC; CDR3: CASSPETSGMFF
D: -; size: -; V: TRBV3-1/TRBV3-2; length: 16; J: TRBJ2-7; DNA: TGTGCCAGCAGGTTCCGTGGGGCCGAGGATTCCTACGAGCAGTACTTC; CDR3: CASRFRGAEDSYEQYF
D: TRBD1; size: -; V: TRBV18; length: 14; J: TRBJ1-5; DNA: TGTGCCAGCTCACCATGGGGACAGGGTCAGCCCCAGCATTTT; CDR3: CASSPWGQGQPQHF
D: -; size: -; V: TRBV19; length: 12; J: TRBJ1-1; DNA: TGTGCCAGTAGCCGGGACTCAATTGAAGCTTTCTTT; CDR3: CASSRDSIEAFF
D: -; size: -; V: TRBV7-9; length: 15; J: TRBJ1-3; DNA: TGTGCCAGCAGCTTCGACGGGACAACTGGAAACACCATATATTTT; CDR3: CASSFDGTTGNTIYF
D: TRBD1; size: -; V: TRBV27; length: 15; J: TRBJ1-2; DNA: TGTGCCAGCGGTACACAGGGGGGAGGTCAGAAAGGCTACACCTTC; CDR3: CASGTQGGGQKGYTF
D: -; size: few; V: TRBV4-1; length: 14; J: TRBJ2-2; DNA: TGCGCCAGCAGCCAAGATCAACTCCTCGGGGAGCTGTTTTTT; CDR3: CASSQDQLLGELFF
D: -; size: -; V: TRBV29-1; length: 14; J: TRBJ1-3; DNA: TGCAGCGTCTACCATCACGGGGCTGGAAACACCATATATTTT; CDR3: CSVYHHGAGNTIYF
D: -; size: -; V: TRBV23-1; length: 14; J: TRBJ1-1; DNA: TGCGCCAGCAGTCAGGGTAGGGTAGGGGCTGAAGCTTTCTTT; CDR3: CASSQGRVGAEAFF
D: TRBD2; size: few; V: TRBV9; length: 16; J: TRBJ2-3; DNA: TGTGCCAGCAGCGTAGAGGGACTAGCGAGACCAGATACGCAGTATTTT; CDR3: CASSVEGLARPDTQYF
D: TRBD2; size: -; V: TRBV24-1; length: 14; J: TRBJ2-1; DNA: TGTGCCACCATCCCACTAGCGGGAGTTCGCGAGCAGTTCTTC; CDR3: CATIPLAGVREQFF
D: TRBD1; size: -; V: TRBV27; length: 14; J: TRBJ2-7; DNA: TGTGCCAGCAGTTTCGGACAGGGCTCCTACGAGCAGTACTTC; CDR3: CASSFGQGSYEQYF
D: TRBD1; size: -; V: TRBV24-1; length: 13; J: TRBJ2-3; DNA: TGTGCCACCCGGACAGGGAGCACAGATACGCAGTATTTT; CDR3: CATRTGSTDTQYF
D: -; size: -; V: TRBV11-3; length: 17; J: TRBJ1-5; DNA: TGTGCCAGCAGCTTATGGTTAACTGACAGGCCTAATCAGCCCCAGCATTTT; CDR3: CASSLWLTDRPNQPQHF
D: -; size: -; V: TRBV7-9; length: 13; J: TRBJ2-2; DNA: TGTGCCAGCAGCCCGGTAGAAATCGGGGAGCTGTTTTTT; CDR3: CASSPVEIGELFF
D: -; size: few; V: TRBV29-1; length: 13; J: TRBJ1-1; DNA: TGCAGCGTGAGAATTACAGGGAACACTGAAGCTTTCTTT; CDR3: CSVRITGNTEAFF
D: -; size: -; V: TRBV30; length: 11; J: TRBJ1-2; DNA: TGTGCCCGCGGGGGGAGGGGTGGCTACACCTTC; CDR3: CARGGRGGYTF
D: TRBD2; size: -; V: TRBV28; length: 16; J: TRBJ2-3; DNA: TGTGCCAGCAGTTCCGGACTAGCGGCTAGCACAGATACGCAGTATTTT; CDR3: CASSSGLAASTDTQYF
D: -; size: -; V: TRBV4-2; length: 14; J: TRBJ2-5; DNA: TGTGCCAGCAGCCCCTCACCGGAGCAAGAGACCCAGTACTTC; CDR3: CASSPSPEQETQYF
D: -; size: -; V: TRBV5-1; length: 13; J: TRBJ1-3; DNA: TGCGCCAGCAGCTACGGACAGGGAAACACCATATATTTT; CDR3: CASSYGQGNTIYF
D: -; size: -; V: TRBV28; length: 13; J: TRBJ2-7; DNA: TGTGCCAGCAGTCTAGAACAGGATTACGAGCAGTACTTC; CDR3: CASSLEQDYEQYF
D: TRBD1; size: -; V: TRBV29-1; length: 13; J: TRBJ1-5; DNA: TGCAGCGTGGGAGGACAGGCAAATCAGCCCCAGCATTTT; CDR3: CSVGGQANQPQHF
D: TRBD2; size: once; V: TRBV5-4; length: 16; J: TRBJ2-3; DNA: TGTGCCAGCAGCCCTAGCGGGAGGGTTGGCACAGATACGCAGTATTTT; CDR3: CASSPSGRVGTDTQYF
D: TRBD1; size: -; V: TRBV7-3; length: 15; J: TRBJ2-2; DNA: TGTGCCAGCAGCTATTCAGGGGGCGGTACCGGGGAGCTGTTTTTT; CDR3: CASSYSGGGTGELFF
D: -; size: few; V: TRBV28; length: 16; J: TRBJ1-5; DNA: TGTGCCAGCAGTTTAGGGGGCAGCCCCCCGGGGCAGCCCCAGCATTTT; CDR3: CASSLGGSPPGQPQHF
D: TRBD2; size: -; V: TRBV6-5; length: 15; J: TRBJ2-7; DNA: TGTGCCAGCAGACGGACTAGCGGGAGGCGCTACGAGCAGTACTTC; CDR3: CASRRTSGRRYEQYF